A single sample is the source of the 17 T cell receptor beta chains below, sequenced in a study of OX40 agonist ivuxolimab in advanced cancers. The method was the immunoSEQ multiplex PCR assay. The clones in this table, taken by TCRdb from immuneACCESS, are in-frame only. Not every clone is retained; where verified, under half of the shortfall comes from an unresolved V gene, and the cause of the rest is unknown. The sample table lists tens of thousands of clones, around 80% of them with a count of one. The ten largest clones take up 4.4% of the sample. The sample in question was CD4+ or CD8+ T cells sorted from blood, obtained in a trial of the OX40 agonist ivuxolimab. The receptor source for this set is an adult with an advanced solid tumor such as melanoma, head and neck, liver or kidney cancer.

This clone was detected only a few times. The chain employs TRBV19 and TRBJ2-6; 8 bases are a match to TRBD1. This CDR3 is 15 amino acids long. Germline trimming cut 5 bases from V and 2 bases from J; bases unmatched to any gene: 2. Looked up from germline, CDR1 is LNHDA and CDR2 is SQIVND (reference sequence). The CDR3 is CASSGQGAGANVLTF. The CDR3 DNA is TGTGCCAGTAGTGGACAGGGTGCTGGGGCCAACGTCCTGACTTTC. The entire variable domain, with the rest obtained from reference TRBV19 and TRBJ2-6, is as follows: DGGITQSPKYLFRKEGQNVTLSCEQNLNHDAMYWYRQDPGQGLRLIYYSQIVNDFQKGDIAEGYSVSREKKESFPLTVTSAQKNPTAFYLCASSGQGAGANVLTFGAGSRLTVL.

The V and J genes are TRBV19 and TRBJ1-2; no definite D call. This CDR3 is 16 amino acids long. Trimming pared 4 bases from V and 6 bases from J, leaving 21 bases between. Germline loops: CDR1 LNHDA, CDR2 SQIVND (reference sequence). The chain's CDR3 is CASSRTIKPGSDGYTF. CDR3 nucleotide sequence: TGTGCCAGTAGTAGAACCATCAAGCCGGGATCGGATGGCTACACCTTC.

This chain uses TRBV18 with TRBJ2-3; 7 nucleotides align to TRBD1. Germline V gene sequence: CDR1 KGHSH, CDR2 LQKENI. The J segment lost 2 bases and the V segment lost 3 bases, leaving 5 bases of the junction unmatched. The CDR3 runs 15 residues. The CDR3 spells CASSPGQILTDTQYF. The DNA for the CDR3 is TGTGCCAGCTCACCGGGACAGATCCTCACAGATACGCAGTATTTT.

This clone has more than one count but fewer than ten. V and J are TRBV4-1 and TRBJ1-5; unclear D gene. Germline-derived CDR1 and CDR2 are MGHRA and YSYEKL. Between the trimmed V and J ends, which lost 1 base and 2 bases, there was a span of 12 bases. This CDR3 is built from 16 residues. The CDR3 reads CASSQGRGGRNQPQHF. CDR3 in DNA: TGCGCCAGCAGCCAAGGCCGGGGTGGGCGCAATCAGCCCCAGCATTTT.

The gene calls are TRBV9 and TRBJ1-4, with no clear D. The CDR3 contains 15 residues. V lost 2 bases and J lost 1, with 9 bases in between. Per germline, CDR1 SGDLS and CDR2 YYNGEE. The CDR3 here is CASSVSAGTNEKLFF. In DNA, the CDR3 is TGTGCCAGCAGCGTTAGTGCGGGAACTAATGAAAAACTGTTTTTT. Based on the CDR3 plus reference TRBV9 and TRBJ1-4, the full variable domain is DSGVTQTPKHLITATGQRVTLRCSPRSGDLSVYWYQQSLDQGLQFLIQYYNGEERAKGNILERFSAQQFPDLHSELNLSSLELGDSALYFCASSVSAGTNEKLFFGSGTQLSVL.

The chain employs TRBV7-2 and TRBJ1-5; D not resolved. CDR1 and CDR2 (germline): SGHTA, FQGNSA. The V end lost 5 bases, the J end lost 6 bases, and 11 bases lay between the germline ends. This CDR3 contains 13 residues. The CDR3 region has the DNA TGTGCCAGCAGCCCGCAAGGGATTCAGCCCCAGCATTTT. Translating it yields CASSPQGIQPQHF. Full variable domain (missing parts from reference TRBV7-2 and TRBJ1-5): GAGVSQSPSNKVTEKGKDVELRCDPISGHTALYWYRQSLGQGLEFLIYFQGNSAPDKSGLPSDRFSAERTGGSVSTLTIQRTQQEDSAVYLCASSPQGIQPQHFGDGTRLSIL.

The rearrangement links TRBV19 to TRBJ2-1; D might be TRBD2 (6 bases). V gave up 3 bases and J gave up 6 bases, with 18 bases separating them. Per germline, CDR1 LNHDA and CDR2 SQIVND (reference sequence). The CDR3 spans 16 residues. As DNA, the CDR3 is TGTGCCAGTAGTATTTCGGCGGGATCAGGCTCCAATGAGCAGTTCTTC. It encodes CASSISAGSGSNEQFF. The full variable domain, completed using reference TRBV19 and TRBJ2-1, is DGGITQSPKYLFRKEGQNVTLSCEQNLNHDAMYWYRQDPGQGLRLIYYSQIVNDFQKGDIAEGYSVSREKKESFPLTVTSAQKNPTAFYLCASSISAGSGSNEQFFGPGTRLTVL.

This rearrangement joins TRBV5-5 to TRBJ1-6; D may be TRBD1 (5 bases). Germline loops: CDR1 SGHKS, CDR2 YYEKEE (reference sequence). The CDR3 covers 15 residues. The V gene lost 0 bases and the J gene lost 7 bases, with 11 bases spanning the gap. The CDR3 DNA sequence: TGTGCCAGCAGCTTGGGCGCAGGGCGGAATTCACCCCTCCACTTT. Its protein is CASSLGAGRNSPLHF.

CDR3 DNA: TGTGCCAGCAGCCGGACAGCCCTCTACGAGCAGTACTTC. Its protein is CASSRTALYEQYF. The V and J genes are TRBV6-5 and TRBJ2-7, with D possibly matching TRBD1 (6 bases). CDR1 is MNHEY, CDR2 SVGAGI, per germline. Trimming took 6 bases from V and 3 from J, leaving 12 bases between them. The CDR3 covers 13 residues.

The gene calls are TRBV7-2 and TRBJ2-1, with 14 bases matching TRBD2. J lost 10 bases, V lost 4 bases, and 6 bases had no gene match. Germline V gives CDR1 SGHTA, CDR2 FQGNSA. This CDR3 is 15 amino acids long. In DNA form, the CDR3 reads TGTGCCAGCAGCTCCGGACTAGCGGGAGGCCAGGAGCAGTTCTTC. This translates into CASSSGLAGGQEQFF.

The rearrangement links TRBV6-1 to TRBJ1-4; D might be TRBD1 (5 bases). CDR1 MNHNS and CDR2 SASEGT come from the germline V gene. V was trimmed by 4 bases and J by 1 base, leaving 10 bases between them. The CDR3 has 15 residues. CDR3: CASSAPGLTNEKLFF. The CDR3 coding sequence is TGTGCCAGCAGTGCCCCGGGACTAACTAATGAAAAACTGTTTTTT.

The rearrangement links TRBV6-5 to TRBJ1-1, with D perhaps TRBD1 (5 bases). The germline gives CDR1 MNHEY, CDR2 SVGAGI. This CDR3 region has 14 residues. The germline V and J ends were trimmed by 0 bases and 7 bases, with 12 bases remaining between them. CDR3 protein: CASSYSRGPVEAFF. The CDR3 DNA follows: TGTGCCAGCAGTTACTCTCGGGGACCGGTTGAAGCTTTCTTT.

The V gene is TRBV7-2, the J gene TRBJ2-1; tentative D call: TRBD1 (7 bases). Deletions cut 5 bases from V and 8 bases from J, with 22 bases between. CDR3 length equals 16 residues. The germline CDR1 and CDR2 sequences are SGHTA and FQGNSA. The CDR3: CASSIQKTARGDEQFF. The CDR3 DNA sequence: TGTGCCAGCAGCATCCAAAAAACAGCCAGGGGGGATGAGCAGTTCTTC.

The V gene is TRBV6-6, the J gene TRBJ1-5; 9 bases are a match to TRBD1. The germline gives CDR1 MNHNY, CDR2 SVGAGI (reference sequence). Trimming at V came to 5 bases and at J to 7 bases, leaving 6 bases not matched to a gene. The CDR3 is 14 residues long. CDR3 protein: CASSPGQGSQPQHF. Here the CDR3 DNA reads TGTGCCAGCAGTCCGGGACAGGGAAGCCAGCCCCAGCATTTT.

Only one count was recorded for this clone. The rearrangement uses TRBV5-1 and TRBJ1-1; the D is unclear. Germline V lookup: CDR1 SGHRS, CDR2 YFSETQ. This CDR3 has 13 amino acids. With 3 bases removed from V and 0 bases from J, the gap between germline ends came to 6 bases. The CDR3 sequence is CASSSQLNTEAFF. CDR3 nucleotides: TGCGCCAGCAGCTCCCAATTGAACACTGAAGCTTTCTTT.

This sequence joins TRBV2 and TRBJ1-5; 7 positions agree with TRBD1. This CDR3 has 17 amino acids. CDR1 and CDR2 from the germline V gene are SNHLY and FYNNEI. Trimming removed 5 bases from V and 3 bases from J; junction bases left unmatched: 13. CDR3 protein: CASSFDRAPFSNQPQHF. CDR3 DNA sequence: TGTGCCAGCAGTTTCGACAGGGCCCCTTTTTCCAATCAGCCCCAGCATTTT. Using reference TRBV2 and TRBJ1-5 for the parts outside the CDR3, the full variable domain is EPEVTQTPSHQVTQMGQEVILRCVPISNHLYFYWYRQILGQKVEFLVSFYNNEISEKSEIFDDQFSVERPDGSNFTLKIRSTKLEDSAMYFCASSFDRAPFSNQPQHFGDGTRLSIL.

V is TRBV6-1 and J is TRBJ1-2; D uncertain. Looked up from germline, CDR1 is MNHNS and CDR2 is SASEGT. V was trimmed by 4 bases and J by 4 bases, leaving 10 bases between them. This CDR3 contains 13 residues. CDR3 DNA: TGTGCCAGCAGTGGAAAGATGGGCTATGGCTACACCTTC. This sequence encodes CASSGKMGYGYTF.